The 8 T cell receptor beta chains presented below share a single source sample, sequenced in a study of STAT5B mutations in CD4+ large granular lymphocyte leukemia. Profiling relied on immunoSEQ multiplex PCR, and the TCRdb table lists in-frame clones only, not all of them. The data hold about 21,000 clones, with around 75% observed a single time. Sequencing input: CD4+ T cells from blood buffy coats. All receptors come from a human donor in good health.

J is TRBJ2-6 and V is TRBV5-4; no definite D call. Trimming took 0 bases from V and 0 from J, leaving 10 bases between them. Per the germline V gene, CDR1 is SGHNT and CDR2 is YYREEE (reference sequence). There are 17 residues in the CDR3. The DNA of the CDR3 is TGTGCCAGCAGCTTGGCGCCGATTAGCTCTGGGGCCAACGTCCTGACTTTC. Translated: CASSLAPISSGANVLTF.

This rearrangement joins TRBV5-1 to TRBJ2-7, with D possibly being TRBD1 (6 bases). The V gene lost 1 base and the J gene lost 7 bases, with 15 bases spanning the gap. The CDR3 consists of 14 residues. Germline CDR1 reads SGHRS; CDR2 reads YFSETQ. In DNA form, the CDR3 reads TGCGCCAGCAGCTTGCGTACACAGGGTATGGAGCAGTACTTC. As protein: CASSLRTQGMEQYF.

This rearrangement joins TRBV6-1 to TRBJ1-4; 9 nucleotides align to TRBD1. Germline assignment: CDR1 MNHNS and CDR2 SASEGT. The V gene end was trimmed by 10 bases and the J gene end by 14 bases; junction bases not matched to a gene: 8. There are 11 residues in the CDR3. CDR3 sequence (DNA): TGTGCCACATCCCCGGGACAGGGTCTGTTTTTT. Translation gives CATSPGQGLFF.

The rearrangement uses TRBV5-5 and TRBJ2-2; D unresolved. Germline V gives CDR1 SGHKS, CDR2 YYEKEE (reference sequence). The germline V and J ends were trimmed by 3 bases and 2 bases, with 11 bases remaining between them. The CDR3 length is 15 residues. In DNA, the CDR3 is TGTGCCAGCAGCTCCCCGGTCAGAAACACCGGGGAGCTGTTTTTT. Translated: CASSSPVRNTGELFF.

This chain links TRBV30 with TRBJ2-3; 7 bases align to TRBD2. This CDR3 has 14 amino acids. Losses at the gene ends were 5 bases for V and 0 bases for J; bases not matched to a gene: 5. Germline V gene sequence: CDR1 GTSNPN, CDR2 SVGIG (reference sequence). The CDR3 here is CAWARGDSTDTQYF. The CDR3 coding sequence is TGTGCCTGGGCTCGGGGGGATAGCACAGATACGCAGTATTTT.

V gene TRBV15 combines with J gene TRBJ2-5; 10 positions agree with TRBD2. CDR1 and CDR2 (germline): LNHNV, YYDKDF (reference sequence). The J segment lost 4 bases and the V segment lost 0 bases, leaving 5 bases of the junction unmatched. The CDR3 runs 16 residues. DNA of the CDR3: TGTGCCACCAGCAGAGACCCGACTAGCGGGTCAGAGACCCAGTACTTC. This codes for CATSRDPTSGSETQYF.

The chain employs TRBV7-2 and TRBJ1-1; no clear D gene. In germline, CDR1 is SGHTA, CDR2 FQGNSA. V lost 2 bases to trimming and J lost 3 bases, with 4 bases between them. This CDR3 has 12 amino acids. The CDR3 coding sequence is TGTGCCAGCAGCTTAAGGTACACTGAAGCTTTCTTT. This gives the protein CASSLRYTEAFF.

V and J are TRBV27 and TRBJ2-7, with 7 positions matching TRBD1. The CDR3 has 13 amino acids. V was clipped by 7 bases and J by 4 bases; unmatched bases: 7. Germline CDR1 and CDR2: MNHEY and SMNVEV (reference sequence). CDR3: CASKQGPHYEQYF. Written as DNA, the CDR3 is TGTGCCAGCAAACAGGGGCCACATTACGAGCAGTACTTC.